In its sample, the clone carrying this T cell receptor beta chain was seen many times. This entry comes from a study of Graves' ophthalmopathy and Graves' hyperthyroidism. Every ophthalmopathy donor presented moderate-to-severe activity, CAS ≥3, NOSPECS ≥4 and duration under 3 months. Certain patients, namely those with other autoimmune diseases, uncontrolled infections, pregnancy or lactation, were excluded. Sampling approximately 10 ml of fresh peripheral blood provided the PBMCs. Germline CDR1 and CDR2: MNHNS and SASEGT. With V trimmed by 6 bases and J by 3 bases, 12 bases remained unmatched. The length of the CDR3 is 16 residues. RNA transcripts yielded amplified TCR beta CDR3 regions. In the first round, RT-PCR was carried out with HTBI primers, and a multiplex PCR formed the second round. From the multiplex PCR reads, TCRdb called clonotypes with MiXCR, one entry per CDR3 protein. The data show 360,000 or so distinct CDR3 sequences, approximately 20% seen once.

Sequencing input: peripheral blood. The TCR sequence derives from a woman in her late teens or twenties with Graves' ophthalmopathy. The V and J genes are TRBV6-1 and TRBJ2-7; 9 bases line up with TRBD1. CDR3 in amino acids: CASSFLEPGQGYEQYF. CDR3 bases: TGTGCCAGCAGCTTCTTAGAGCCGGGACAGGGCTACGAGCAGTACTTC.